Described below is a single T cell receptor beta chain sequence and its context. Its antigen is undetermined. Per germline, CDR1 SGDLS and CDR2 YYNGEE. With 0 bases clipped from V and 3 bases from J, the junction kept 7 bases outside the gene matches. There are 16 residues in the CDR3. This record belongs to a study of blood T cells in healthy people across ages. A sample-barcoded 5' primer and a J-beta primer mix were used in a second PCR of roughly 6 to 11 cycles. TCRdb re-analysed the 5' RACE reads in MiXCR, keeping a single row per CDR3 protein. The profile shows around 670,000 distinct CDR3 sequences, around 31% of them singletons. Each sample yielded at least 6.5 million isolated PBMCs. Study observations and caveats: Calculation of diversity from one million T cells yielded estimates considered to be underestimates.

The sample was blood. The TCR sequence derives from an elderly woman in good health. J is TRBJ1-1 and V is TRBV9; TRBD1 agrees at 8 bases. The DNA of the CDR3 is TGTGCCAGCAGCGTAGCTCCGACAGGGGAGTACACTGAAGCTTTCTTT. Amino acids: CASSVAPTGEYTEAFF.